This passage covers 8 T cell receptor beta chains from one sample sequenced in a study of shared clonotypes between healthy human individuals (dated by TCRdb to 2020 to 2021). Library preparation employed the immunoSEQ multiplex PCR assay. TCRdb's version of the immuneACCESS table is confined to in-frame rearrangements and falls short of the full clone set. An unresolved V gene accounts for under half of the shortfall where checked; the remainder is of unknown origin. Recorded for this sample are over a million clones; around 78% of them occurred a single time. Together, the top ten hold under 0.65% of the sample. Sequencing input: memory CD4+ T cells from PBMCs. This specimen's cell subset or site label, per the study, means: CD45RA-negative fraction. The origin of the receptors is a man younger than 35 in good health. Some clones in this sample may be carry-over from other donors' samples.

This clone occurred many times. The chain recombines TRBV2 with TRBJ2-3; D gene ambiguous. The CDR3 has 11 amino acids. Germline V gives CDR1 SNHLY, CDR2 FYNNEI. The V end was cut by 4 bases, the J end by 5 bases, with 4 bases between. CDR3 residues: CASSAVDTQYF. CDR3 in DNA: TGTGCCAGCAGTGCGGTAGATACGCAGTATTTT. Complete variable domain (other parts from reference TRBV2 and TRBJ2-3): EPEVTQTPSHQVTQMGQEVILRCVPISNHLYFYWYRQILGQKVEFLVSFYNNEISEKSEIFDDQFSVERPDGSNFTLKIRSTKLEDSAMYFCASSAVDTQYFGPGTRLTVL.

This clone was seen just once. The chain employs TRBV5-1 and TRBJ2-7; D gene unclear. This CDR3 comprises 14 residues. Germline V CDR1 and CDR2: SGHRS, YFSETQ. V was trimmed by 1 base and J by 6 bases, leaving 14 bases between them. CDR3 residues: CASSLNGMDVEQYF. CDR3 sequence (DNA): TGCGCCAGCAGCTTGAATGGGATGGACGTCGAGCAGTACTTC.

The chain couples TRBV7-2 to TRBJ2-1; D ambiguous. Germline V gene sequence: CDR1 SGHTA, CDR2 FQGNSA. This CDR3 comprises 12 residues. The V gene lost 5 bases and the J gene lost 10 bases, with 12 bases spanning the gap. As DNA, the CDR3 is TGTGCCAGCAGCGCAGACCTTTTAGAGCAGTTCTTC. It codes for CASSADLLEQFF.

On this clone: The same CDR3 also results from other DNA sequences found in this sample. Here the CDR3 DNA reads TGTGCCAGCTCACCATCGGGGGAGACCCAGTACTTC. Its translation: CASSPSGETQYF. This chain links TRBV18 with TRBJ2-5; D might be TRBD2 (5 bases). V dropped 2 bases and J dropped 5 bases, with 6 bases sitting between them. The CDR3 contains 12 residues. The germline CDR1 and CDR2 sequences are KGHSH and LQKENI.

The V gene is TRBV5-5, the J gene TRBJ2-2; possibly TRBD1 for D (6 bases). V lost 3 bases and J 2 bases, leaving 11 bases between the germline ends. Germline-derived CDR1 and CDR2 are SGHKS and YYEKEE (reference sequence). CDR3 length: 15 amino acids. Here the CDR3 DNA reads TGTGCCAGCAGCTCTCGAGGGGGAAACACCGGGGAGCTGTTTTTT. Amino acids: CASSSRGGNTGELFF.

The chain carries TRBV19 and TRBJ1-2; 9 positions match TRBD1. V lost 6 bases, J lost 0 bases, and 8 bases stayed unmatched. The germline V gene has CDR1 LNHDA and CDR2 SQIVND (reference sequence). CDR3 size: 16 residues. The CDR3 loop reads CASRPRTGASNYGYTF. The CDR3 DNA is TGTGCCAGTAGACCAAGGACAGGGGCCTCTAACTATGGCTACACCTTC.

The V and J genes are TRBV5-4 and TRBJ2-1, with D possibly matching TRBD2 (5 bases). The CDR3 runs 15 residues. The germline V gene encodes CDR1 SGHNT and CDR2 YYREEE (reference sequence). The V gene lost 1 base and the J gene lost 4 bases, with 12 bases spanning the gap. The CDR3 DNA reads TGTGCCAGCAGCTTGTACAGCGGTCCGTACAATGAGCAGTTCTTC. It specifies CASSLYSGPYNEQFF.

This chain uses TRBV10-3 with TRBJ1-1, with TRBD1 as a possible D gene (5 bases). Trimming removed 0 bases at V and 5 bases at J, with 16 bases between. This CDR3 has 16 residues. CDR1 and CDR2 from the germline V gene are ENHRY and SYGVKD. The CDR3 sequence is CAISESRGAVLTEAFF. CDR3 coding DNA: TGTGCCATCAGTGAGTCCCGAGGGGCAGTTCTAACTGAAGCTTTCTTT.